The rows below give T cell receptor beta chains drawn from one sample of a study of neoadjuvant anti-PD-1 for oral cavity cancer. Using immunoSEQ multiplex PCR, the repertoire was profiled, and TCRdb retains in-frame clones only, with some absent. Of 30,000 or so clones in the sample, around four fifths were seen once. The sample here was PBMCs, taken after nivolumab (anti-PD-1) treatment. The receptors derive from a person between 35 and 79 years old with oral cavity squamous cell carcinoma. CDR3s include the opening cysteine and the closing phenylalanine or tryptophan. Fields, in order: D gene, V gene, J gene, clone size, CDR3 DNA, CDR3 protein. D genes are given only for firm matches. Clone size appears in some rows only: once, few, many, or a class for an expanded clone.

D gene: NA
V gene: TRBV18
J gene: TRBJ1-1
clone size: NA
CDR3 DNA: TGTGCCAGCTCCGAGGATATGAACACTGAAGCTTTCTTT
CDR3 protein: CASSEDMNTEAFF

D gene: NA
V gene: TRBV4-2
J gene: TRBJ2-2
clone size: NA
CDR3 DNA: TGTGCCAGCGGAGGAGGCACCGGGGAGCTGTTTTTT
CDR3 protein: CASGGGTGELFF

D gene: NA
V gene: TRBV7-8
J gene: TRBJ1-2
clone size: NA
CDR3 DNA: TGTGCCAGCAGCTTAGACGGTGGCTATGGCTACACCTTC
CDR3 protein: CASSLDGGYGYTF

D gene: TRBD2
V gene: TRBV25-1
J gene: TRBJ2-3
clone size: NA
CDR3 DNA: TGTGCCCGCAGGAGCGGGGGGGGGTCCGGAGATACGCAGTATTTT
CDR3 protein: CARRSGGGSGDTQYF

D gene: TRBD1
V gene: TRBV6-4
J gene: TRBJ1-1
clone size: NA
CDR3 DNA: TGTGCCAGCAGGCAGGGACAGCCGAAATTCTTT
CDR3 protein: CASRQGQPKFF

D gene: TRBD1
V gene: TRBV4-1
J gene: TRBJ1-6
clone size: NA
CDR3 DNA: TGCGCCAGCAGCCACGATCGGACAGGGGCGAGCTCCTATAATTCACCCCTCCACTTT
CDR3 protein: CASSHDRTGASSYNSPLHF

D gene: TRBD1
V gene: TRBV7-9
J gene: TRBJ2-7
clone size: NA
CDR3 DNA: TGTGCCAGCAGCCCCCGGGACAGTGTATTCTTCGAGCAGTACTTC
CDR3 protein: CASSPRDSVFFEQYF

D gene: TRBD1
V gene: TRBV7-2
J gene: TRBJ2-2
clone size: NA
CDR3 DNA: TGTGCCAGCAGCGCAAAGGGACAGACCATCAACACCGGGGAGCTGTTTTTT
CDR3 protein: CASSAKGQTINTGELFF

D gene: NA
V gene: TRBV7-9
J gene: TRBJ2-3
clone size: NA
CDR3 DNA: TGTGCCAGCAGCTTAGGGCGGGGTGGAGATACGCAGTATTTT
CDR3 protein: CASSLGRGGDTQYF

D gene: TRBD2
V gene: TRBV27
J gene: TRBJ2-5
clone size: NA
CDR3 DNA: TGTGCCAGCGGACTAGCGGGGCAAGAGACCCAGTACTTC
CDR3 protein: CASGLAGQETQYF

D gene: NA
V gene: TRBV30
J gene: TRBJ1-1
clone size: NA
CDR3 DNA: TGTGCCTGGAGCCTCCTCCGGACATTCCGGGGGGCCGGCACTGAAGCTTTCTTT
CDR3 protein: CAWSLLRTFRGAGTEAFF

D gene: NA
V gene: TRBV5-6
J gene: TRBJ1-5
clone size: medium-sized
CDR3 DNA: TGTGCCAGCAGCTTGGCGACAGGAGGTCAGCCCCAGCATTTT
CDR3 protein: CASSLATGGQPQHF

D gene: TRBD1
V gene: TRBV7-8
J gene: TRBJ1-5
clone size: NA
CDR3 DNA: TGTGCCAGCAGAACAGGGGATCAGCCCCAGCATTTT
CDR3 protein: CASRTGDQPQHF

D gene: NA
V gene: TRBV7-2
J gene: TRBJ2-3
clone size: NA
CDR3 DNA: TGTGCCAGCAGCTCCCCGACAGCTCGCACAGATACGCAGTATTTT
CDR3 protein: CASSSPTARTDTQYF

D gene: TRBD1
V gene: TRBV5-6
J gene: TRBJ1-4
clone size: NA
CDR3 DNA: TGTGCCAGCAGCCCAGGGACAGGGCGGATTAATGAAAAACTGTTTTTT
CDR3 protein: CASSPGTGRINEKLFF

D gene: NA
V gene: TRBV6-5
J gene: TRBJ2-2
clone size: NA
CDR3 DNA: TGTGCCAGCAGTTACCTTAACCAGGTCACCGGGGAGCTGTTTTTT
CDR3 protein: CASSYLNQVTGELFF

D gene: TRBD2
V gene: TRBV29-1
J gene: TRBJ2-1
clone size: NA
CDR3 DNA: TGCAGCGTAAAAACTAGCGGGGGTGCGAGTGAGCAGTTCTTC
CDR3 protein: CSVKTSGGASEQFF

D gene: TRBD1
V gene: TRBV19
J gene: TRBJ1-1
clone size: few
CDR3 DNA: TGTGCCAGTAGTACCCCGGCGACAGGGGCCAGGAACACTGAAGCTTTCTTT
CDR3 protein: CASSTPATGARNTEAFF

D gene: NA
V gene: TRBV6-1
J gene: TRBJ1-5
clone size: NA
CDR3 DNA: TGTGCCAGCATTCCGGACAGCAATCAGCCCCAGCATTTT
CDR3 protein: CASIPDSNQPQHF

D gene: NA
V gene: TRBV29-1
J gene: TRBJ2-5
clone size: NA
CDR3 DNA: TGCAGCGCGAGACAAGGCCAAGAGACCCAGTACTTC
CDR3 protein: CSARQGQETQYF

D gene: NA
V gene: TRBV9
J gene: TRBJ2-1
clone size: NA
CDR3 DNA: TGTGCCAGCAGCGTAGCCCAGGTCAATGAGCAGTTCTTC
CDR3 protein: CASSVAQVNEQFF